What follows are 14 T cell receptor beta chains derived from one specimen sequenced in a study of OX40 agonist ivuxolimab in advanced cancers. The table came from immunoSEQ multiplex PCR; TCRdb's copy has only in-frame clones and leaves some out. The table lists about 40,000 clones, 86% of them singletons. The sequences come from CD4+ or CD8+ T cells sorted from blood, collected in a trial of the OX40 agonist ivuxolimab. Source of these receptors: an adult with an advanced solid tumor such as melanoma, head and neck, liver or kidney cancer.

The chain links TRBV30 to TRBJ1-4; the D is unclear. The V end was cut by 4 bases, the J end by 7 bases, with 10 bases between. CDR1 is GTSNPN and CDR2 is SVGIG in the germline V gene (reference sequence). This CDR3 contains 12 residues. CDR3 sequence reads: CAWKKGGEKLFF. DNA for the CDR3: TGTGCCTGGAAGAAAGGTGGTGAAAAACTGTTTTTT. The full variable domain, its missing parts supplied by reference TRBV30 and TRBJ1-4, is SQTIHQWPATLVQPVGSPLSLECTVEGTSNPNLYWYRQAAGRGLQLLFYSVGIGQISSEVPQNLSASRPQDRQFILSSKKLLLSDSGFYLCAWKKGGEKLFFGSGTQLSVL.

The J gene is TRBJ1-4, the V gene TRBV19; perhaps TRBD1 as D (5 bases). This CDR3 spans 14 amino acids. Germline V gene sequence: CDR1 LNHDA, CDR2 SQIVND (reference sequence). V lost 11 bases and J 3 bases, leaving 16 bases between the germline ends. CDR3 loop: CAHLRGGANEKLFF. CDR3 DNA: TGTGCCCACCTCCGGGGAGGGGCTAATGAAAAACTGTTTTTT.

The table lists this clone with a few counts. The chain joins TRBV27 to TRBJ1-2; 7 nucleotides match TRBD1. Trimming removed 8 bases from V and 4 bases from J; junction bases left unmatched: 19. Germline CDR1 and CDR2: MNHEY and SMNVEV (reference sequence). This CDR3 has 17 amino acids. The CDR3 DNA reads TGTGCCAGCGCACTACAATCGGGAAGGGGGCGCCTCTATGGCTACACCTTC. Translated: CASALQSGRGRLYGYTF.

The genes are TRBV13 and TRBJ2-7; 8 positions match TRBD1. Germline V gives CDR1 PRHDT, CDR2 FYEKMQ (reference sequence). This CDR3 is 16 amino acids long. V shed 5 bases and J 3 bases; nucleotides not matched to a gene: 12. The CDR3 loop is CASSPLRTGGNYEQYF. As DNA, the CDR3 is TGTGCCAGCAGCCCACTGCGTACAGGGGGTAACTACGAGCAGTACTTC.

This clone was observed a few times. The chain couples TRBV28 to TRBJ2-7, with TRBD2 matching over 12 bases. In germline, CDR1 is MDHEN, CDR2 SYDVKM. This CDR3 is 14 amino acids long. With V trimmed by 5 bases and J by 7 bases, 6 bases remained unmatched. CDR3 DNA sequence: TGTGCCAGCAGTCTAGCGGGAGGGCCCCGGGAGCAGTACTTC. Amino acids: CASSLAGGPREQYF.

This chain joins TRBV7-9 and TRBJ1-4, with D hard to call. This CDR3 comprises 13 residues. Germline V gives CDR1 SEHNR, CDR2 FQNEAQ (reference sequence). V gave up 4 bases and J gave up 4 bases, with 7 bases separating them. As DNA, the CDR3 is TGTGCCAGCAGCTCAGACCTTAATGAAAAACTGTTTTTT. This codes for CASSSDLNEKLFF.

The chain has TRBV10-3 and TRBJ2-5; no clear D gene. This CDR3 has 14 residues. V lost 1 base, J lost 1 base, and 7 bases lay in between. The V gene's germline CDR1 is ENHRY and CDR2 SYGVKD. Here the CDR3 DNA reads TGTGCCATCAGTGAGTTGCCTACCCAAGAGACCCAGTACTTC. Translation: CAISELPTQETQYF.

The CDR3 coding sequence is TGTGCCAGTAGTATACCCGCGAACACCGGGGAGCTGTTTTTT. This sequence encodes CASSIPANTGELFF. The J gene is TRBJ2-2, the V gene TRBV19; D remains unclear. CDR1 LNHDA and CDR2 SQIVND come from the germline V gene (reference sequence). The germline V and J ends were trimmed by 2 bases and 0 bases, with 4 bases remaining between them. The CDR3 has 14 amino acids.

The chain links TRBV5-1 to TRBJ2-3; no firm D call. Germline assignment: CDR1 SGHRS and CDR2 YFSETQ. V was shortened by 4 bases and J by 15 bases, with 18 bases between the two germline ends. This CDR3 spans 12 amino acids. DNA of the CDR3: TGCGCCAGCAGCGCCATGACCGGCCGTGTCTATTTT. This codes for CASSAMTGRVYF. The full variable domain, its missing parts supplied by reference TRBV5-1 and TRBJ2-3, is KAGVTQTPRYLIKTRGQQVTLSCSPISGHRSVSWYQQTPGQGLQFLFEYFSETQRNKGNFPGRFSGRQFSNSRSEMNVSTLELGDSALYLCASSAMTGRVYFGPGTRLTVL.

The chain combines TRBV2 with TRBJ1-2; 7 nucleotides align to TRBD1. The length of the CDR3 is 12 residues. V was pared by 4 bases and J by 7 bases, with 3 bases of the junction left unmatched. Germline CDR1 SNHLY, CDR2 FYNNEI. The CDR3 is CASSGQGPGYTF. The CDR3 DNA reads TGTGCCAGCAGTGGACAGGGTCCTGGCTACACCTTC.

The chain couples TRBV4-1 to TRBJ2-7, with D tentatively TRBD2 (6 bases). Trimming cost V 4 bases and J 0 bases, with 10 bases left between them. The germline V gene encodes CDR1 MGHRA and CDR2 YSYEKL. The CDR3 is 14 amino acids. The CDR3 DNA sequence: TGCGCCAGCAGCCCGGCTAGCGTCTCCTACGAGCAGTACTTC. Protein: CASSPASVSYEQYF.

The V call is TRBV28, the J call TRBJ2-2, with 9 bases aligning to TRBD1. Germline CDR1 is MDHEN and CDR2 is SYDVKM. J lost 5 bases, V lost 3 bases, and 19 bases had no gene match. The CDR3 contains 20 residues. CDR3 nucleotides: TGTGCCAGCAGTTTCTACTTTGGGACAGGGAAGTACATGGGTACCGGGGAGCTGTTTTTT. Translating gives CASSFYFGTGKYMGTGELFF. Full variable domain (remainder filled in from reference TRBV28 and TRBJ2-2): DVKVTQSSRYLVKRTGEKVFLECVQDMDHENMFWYRQDPGLGLRLIYFSYDVKMKEKGDIPEGYSVSREKKERFSLILESASTNQTSMYLCASSFYFGTGKYMGTGELFFGEGSRLTVL.

The rearrangement uses TRBV25-1 and TRBJ1-2, with TRBD1 matching over 9 bases. The CDR3 extends over 15 amino acids. Germline V gene sequence: CDR1 MGHDK, CDR2 SYGVNS. With 9 bases clipped from V and 8 bases from J, the junction kept 16 bases outside the gene matches. The CDR3 DNA reads TGTGCCAGTCGCCGGACAGGGGACGTCGGAGTGGGCTACACCTTC. Translation: CASRRTGDVGVGYTF.

A single count supports this clone. The chain carries TRBV10-3 and TRBJ2-5, with 9 positions matching TRBD2. Trimming removed 3 bases from V and 3 bases from J; junction bases left unmatched: 5. CDR1 and CDR2 from the germline V gene are ENHRY and SYGVKD. The CDR3 contains 15 residues. CDR3 in DNA: TGTGCCATCAGTGATCTAGCGGGGATGGAAGAGACCCAGTACTTC. Protein: CAISDLAGMEETQYF.